This T cell receptor beta chain derives from a study of cytomegalovirus exposure and HLA in healthy donors. The PCR employed 60 Vbeta primers together with 13 Jbeta primers. TCRdb's copy holds only in-frame clones and misses some; the assay was immunoSEQ multiplex PCR. The data show about 120,000 clones, with 17% seen just once and roughly 3% held by the top ten. The TCR was taken from a female donor in good health and CMV-seropositive. Sequencing was done on a sample of PBMCs.

In nucleotides, the CDR3 is TGTGCCAGTAGTATGAAGGGACAGTCCTACGAGCAGTACTTC. Protein product: CASSMKGQSYEQYF. This chain uses TRBV19 with TRBJ2-7, with 7 bases aligning to TRBD1. This CDR3 has 14 amino acids. Per the germline V gene, CDR1 is LNHDA and CDR2 is SQIVND (reference sequence). With 3 bases clipped from V and 1 base from J, the junction kept 3 bases outside the gene matches.